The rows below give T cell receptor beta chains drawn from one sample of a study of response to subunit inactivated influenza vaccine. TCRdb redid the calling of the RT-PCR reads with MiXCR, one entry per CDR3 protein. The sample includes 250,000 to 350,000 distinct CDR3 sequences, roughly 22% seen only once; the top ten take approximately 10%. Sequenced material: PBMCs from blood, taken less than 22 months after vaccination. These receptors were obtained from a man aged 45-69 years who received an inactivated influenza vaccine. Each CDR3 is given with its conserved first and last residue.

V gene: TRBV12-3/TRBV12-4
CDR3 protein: CASSLGGLGGGYTF

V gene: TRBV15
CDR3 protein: CATSRAQVVRSYNEQFF

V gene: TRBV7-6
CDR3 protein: CASSLRTSGKSEQYF

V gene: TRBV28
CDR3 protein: CASSFITSNQPQHF

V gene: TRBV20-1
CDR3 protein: CSARDGHRHGYTF

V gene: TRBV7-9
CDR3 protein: CASSLGPVGTEAFF

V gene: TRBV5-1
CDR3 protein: CASSTTHSLHAGAFF

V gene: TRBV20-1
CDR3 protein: CSASIYLQADTQYF

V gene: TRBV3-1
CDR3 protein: CASSQAGAVLLNTEAFF

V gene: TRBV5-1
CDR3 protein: CASSPGQGAGYGYTF

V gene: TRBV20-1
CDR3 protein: CSAGQGATGYTF

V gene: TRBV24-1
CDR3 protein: CATSDPADKNEQFF

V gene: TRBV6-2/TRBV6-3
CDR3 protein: CASSWGRQGYDQPQHF

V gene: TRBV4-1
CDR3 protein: CASRGGRGGGRETQYF

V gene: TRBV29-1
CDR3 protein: CSVPRNTEAFF

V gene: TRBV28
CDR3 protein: CASKAGQGNQPQHF

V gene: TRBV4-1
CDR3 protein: CASSQVLTVSTDTQYF

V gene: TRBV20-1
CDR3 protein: CSARAETNQWVDTQYF

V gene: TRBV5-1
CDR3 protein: CATALSLGGTGELFF

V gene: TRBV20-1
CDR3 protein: CSAAGQGAETQYF

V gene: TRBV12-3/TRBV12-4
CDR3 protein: CASSSGTISATQYF

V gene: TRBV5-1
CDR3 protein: CASSLSRDYGYTF

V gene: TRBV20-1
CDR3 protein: CSARETENTEAFF

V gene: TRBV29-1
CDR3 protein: CSVDREDTQYF

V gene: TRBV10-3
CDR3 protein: CAISEVRKETQYF

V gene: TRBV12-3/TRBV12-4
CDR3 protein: CASSWEGNGNYGYTF